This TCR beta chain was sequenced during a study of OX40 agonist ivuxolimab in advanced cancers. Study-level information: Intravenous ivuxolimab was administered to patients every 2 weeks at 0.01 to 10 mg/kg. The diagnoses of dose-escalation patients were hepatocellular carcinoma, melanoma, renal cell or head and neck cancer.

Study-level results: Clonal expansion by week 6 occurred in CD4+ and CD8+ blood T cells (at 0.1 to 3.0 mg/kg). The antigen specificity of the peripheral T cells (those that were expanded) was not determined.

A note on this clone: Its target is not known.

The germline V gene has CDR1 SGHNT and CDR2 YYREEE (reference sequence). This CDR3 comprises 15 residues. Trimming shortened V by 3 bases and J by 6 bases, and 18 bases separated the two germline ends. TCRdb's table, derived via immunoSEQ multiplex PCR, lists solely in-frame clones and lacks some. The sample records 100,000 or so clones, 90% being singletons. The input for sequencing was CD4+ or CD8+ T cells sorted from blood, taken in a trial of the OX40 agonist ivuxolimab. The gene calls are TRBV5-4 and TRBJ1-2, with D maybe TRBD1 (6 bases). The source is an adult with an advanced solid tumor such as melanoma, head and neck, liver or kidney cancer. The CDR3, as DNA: TGTGCCAGCAGCTCCGAAACGACAGGATTTGATGGCTACACCTTC. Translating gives CASSSETTGFDGYTF.